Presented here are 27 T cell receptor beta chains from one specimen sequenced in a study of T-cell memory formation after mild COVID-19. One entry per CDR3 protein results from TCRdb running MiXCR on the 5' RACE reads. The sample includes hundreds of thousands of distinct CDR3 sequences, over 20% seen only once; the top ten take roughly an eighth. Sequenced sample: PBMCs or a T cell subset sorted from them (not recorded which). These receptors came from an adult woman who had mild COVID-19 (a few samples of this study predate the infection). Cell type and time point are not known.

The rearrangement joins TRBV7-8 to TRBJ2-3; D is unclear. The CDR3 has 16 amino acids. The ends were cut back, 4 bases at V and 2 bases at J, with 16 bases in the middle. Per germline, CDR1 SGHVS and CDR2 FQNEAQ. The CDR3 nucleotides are TGTGCCAGCAGCTCCCGTCTTGATACTGACACAGATACGCAGTATTTT. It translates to CASSSRLDTDTDTQYF.

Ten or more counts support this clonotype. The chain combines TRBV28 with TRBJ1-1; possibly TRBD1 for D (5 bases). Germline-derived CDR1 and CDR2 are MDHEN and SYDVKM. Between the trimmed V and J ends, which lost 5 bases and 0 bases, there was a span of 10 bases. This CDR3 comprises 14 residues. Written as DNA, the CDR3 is TGTGCCAGCAGTGGGACGGCATTGAACACTGAAGCTTTCTTT. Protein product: CASSGTALNTEAFF.

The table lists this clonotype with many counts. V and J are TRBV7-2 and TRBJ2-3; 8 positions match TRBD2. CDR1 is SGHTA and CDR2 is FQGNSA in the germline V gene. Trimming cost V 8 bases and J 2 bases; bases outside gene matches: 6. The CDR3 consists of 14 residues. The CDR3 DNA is TGTGCCAGCTCCCCCGGACTAGCCACAGATACGCAGTATTTT. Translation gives CASSPGLATDTQYF.

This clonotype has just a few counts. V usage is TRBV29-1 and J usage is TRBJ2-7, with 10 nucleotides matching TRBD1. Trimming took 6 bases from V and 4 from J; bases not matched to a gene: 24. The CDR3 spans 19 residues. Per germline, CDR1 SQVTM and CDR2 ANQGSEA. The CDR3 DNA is TGCAGCGTCACGAGGCCCGGGACAGGGGCCTTCATCGCTGGATACGAGCAGTACTTC. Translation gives CSVTRPGTGAFIAGYEQYF.

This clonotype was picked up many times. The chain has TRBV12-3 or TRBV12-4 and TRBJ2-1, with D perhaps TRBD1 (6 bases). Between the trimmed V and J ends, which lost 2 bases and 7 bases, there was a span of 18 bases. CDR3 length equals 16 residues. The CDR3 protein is CASSLFGDKRLNEQFF. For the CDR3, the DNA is TGTGCCAGCAGTTTATTCGGGGACAAGAGGTTGAATGAGCAGTTCTTC.

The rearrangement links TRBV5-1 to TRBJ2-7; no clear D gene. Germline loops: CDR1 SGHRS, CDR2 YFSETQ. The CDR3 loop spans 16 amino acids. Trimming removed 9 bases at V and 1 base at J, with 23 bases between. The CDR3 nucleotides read TGCGCCACTACATCAAGCCCTAACGACGCATCCTACGAGCAGTACTTC. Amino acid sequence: CATTSSPNDASYEQYF.

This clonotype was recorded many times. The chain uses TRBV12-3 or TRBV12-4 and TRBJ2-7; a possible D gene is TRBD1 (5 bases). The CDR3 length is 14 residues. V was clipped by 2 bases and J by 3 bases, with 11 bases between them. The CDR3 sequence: CASSLQGRGYEQYF. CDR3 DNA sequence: TGTGCCAGCAGTTTACAGGGTAGAGGCTACGAGCAGTACTTC.

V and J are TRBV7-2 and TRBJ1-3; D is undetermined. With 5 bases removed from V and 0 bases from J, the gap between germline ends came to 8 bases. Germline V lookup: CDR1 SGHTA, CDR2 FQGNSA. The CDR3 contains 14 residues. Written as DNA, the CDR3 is TGTGCCAGCAGCGCAATCGGCTCTGGAAACACCATATATTTT. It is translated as CASSAIGSGNTIYF.

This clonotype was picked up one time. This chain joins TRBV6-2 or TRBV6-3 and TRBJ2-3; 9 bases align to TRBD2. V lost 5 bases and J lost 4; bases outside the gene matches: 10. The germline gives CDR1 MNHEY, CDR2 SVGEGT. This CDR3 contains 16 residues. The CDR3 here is CASSHPGLAVSDTQYF. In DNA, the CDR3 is TGTGCCAGCAGTCACCCGGGACTAGCCGTGTCAGATACGCAGTATTTT.

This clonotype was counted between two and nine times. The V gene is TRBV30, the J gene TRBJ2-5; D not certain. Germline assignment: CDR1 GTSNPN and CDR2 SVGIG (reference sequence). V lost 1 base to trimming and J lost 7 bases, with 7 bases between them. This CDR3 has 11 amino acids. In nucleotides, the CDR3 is TGTGCCTGGAGTGCCCCCCCGACCCAGTACTTC. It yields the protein CAWSAPPTQYF.

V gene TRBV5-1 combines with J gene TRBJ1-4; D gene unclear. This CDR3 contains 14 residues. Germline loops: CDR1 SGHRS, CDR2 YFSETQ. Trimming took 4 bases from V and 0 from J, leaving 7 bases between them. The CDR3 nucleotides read TGCGCCAGCAGCGACGGGACAACTAATGAAAAACTGTTTTTT. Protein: CASSDGTTNEKLFF.

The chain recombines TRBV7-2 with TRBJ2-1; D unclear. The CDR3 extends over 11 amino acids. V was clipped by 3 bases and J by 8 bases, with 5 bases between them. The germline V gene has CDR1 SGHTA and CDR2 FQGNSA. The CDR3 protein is CASSFTYEQFF. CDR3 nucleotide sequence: TGTGCCAGCAGCTTCACCTATGAGCAGTTCTTC.

CDR3 sequence (DNA): TGCAGTGCTAGGCGGGACCCCGAGGGCTACACCTTC. Residues: CSARRDPEGYTF. The V gene is TRBV20-1, the J gene TRBJ1-2, with a tentative D call TRBD1 (5 bases). This CDR3 region has 12 residues. Trimming removed 3 bases at V and 8 bases at J, with 13 bases between. CDR1 and CDR2 (germline): DFQATT, SNEGSKA (reference sequence).

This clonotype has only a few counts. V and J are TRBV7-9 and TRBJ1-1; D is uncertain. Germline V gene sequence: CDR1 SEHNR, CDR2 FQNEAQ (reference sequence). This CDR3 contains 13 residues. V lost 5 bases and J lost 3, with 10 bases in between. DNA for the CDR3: TGTGCCAGCAGCCCTCTTTTGGACACTGAAGCTTTCTTT. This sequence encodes CASSPLLDTEAFF.

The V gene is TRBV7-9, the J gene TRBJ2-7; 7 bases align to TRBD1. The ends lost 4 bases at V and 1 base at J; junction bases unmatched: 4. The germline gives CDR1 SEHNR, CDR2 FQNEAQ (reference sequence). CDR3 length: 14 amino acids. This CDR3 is CASSWGTVSYEQYF. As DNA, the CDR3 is TGTGCCAGCAGCTGGGGGACAGTTTCCTACGAGCAGTACTTC.

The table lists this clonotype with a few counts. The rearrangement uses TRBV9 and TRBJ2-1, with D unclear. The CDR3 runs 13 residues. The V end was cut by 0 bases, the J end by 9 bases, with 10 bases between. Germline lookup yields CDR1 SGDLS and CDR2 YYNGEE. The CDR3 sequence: CASSVGTYGEQFF. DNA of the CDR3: TGTGCCAGCAGCGTAGGTACCTACGGTGAGCAGTTCTTC.

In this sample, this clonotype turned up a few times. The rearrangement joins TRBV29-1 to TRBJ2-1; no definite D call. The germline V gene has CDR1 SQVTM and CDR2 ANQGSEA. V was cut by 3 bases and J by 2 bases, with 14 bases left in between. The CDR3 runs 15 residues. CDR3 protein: CSVDRIEKAYNEQFF. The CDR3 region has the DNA TGCAGCGTTGACCGCATAGAAAAGGCCTACAATGAGCAGTTCTTC.

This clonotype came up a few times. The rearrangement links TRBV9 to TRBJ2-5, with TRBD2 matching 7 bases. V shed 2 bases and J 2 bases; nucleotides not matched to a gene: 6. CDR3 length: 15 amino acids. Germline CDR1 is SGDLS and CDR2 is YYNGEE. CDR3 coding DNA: TGTGCCAGCAGCGTCGGTCCTAGCGGACAAGAGACCCAGTACTTC. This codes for CASSVGPSGQETQYF.

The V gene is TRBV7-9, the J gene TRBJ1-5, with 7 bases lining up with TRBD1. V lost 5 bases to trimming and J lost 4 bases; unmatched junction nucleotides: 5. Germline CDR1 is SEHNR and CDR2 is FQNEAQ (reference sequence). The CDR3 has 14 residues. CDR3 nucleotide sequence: TGTGCCAGCAGCCATCGGGACAGAAATCAGCCCCAGCATTTT. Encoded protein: CASSHRDRNQPQHF.

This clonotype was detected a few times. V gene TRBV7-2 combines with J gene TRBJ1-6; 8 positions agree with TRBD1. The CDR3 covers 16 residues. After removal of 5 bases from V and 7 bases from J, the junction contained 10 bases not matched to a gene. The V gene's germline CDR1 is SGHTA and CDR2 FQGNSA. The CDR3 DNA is TGTGCCAGCAGCCCCAGGACAGGGAAGGTCAATTCACCCCTCCACTTT. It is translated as CASSPRTGKVNSPLHF.

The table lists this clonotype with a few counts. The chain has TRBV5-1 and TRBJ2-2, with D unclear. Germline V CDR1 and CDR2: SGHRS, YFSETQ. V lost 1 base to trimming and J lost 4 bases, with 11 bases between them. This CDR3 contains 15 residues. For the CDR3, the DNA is TGCGCCAGCAGCTTGCTCCAGGTCCCCACCGGGGAGCTGTTTTTT. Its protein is CASSLLQVPTGELFF.

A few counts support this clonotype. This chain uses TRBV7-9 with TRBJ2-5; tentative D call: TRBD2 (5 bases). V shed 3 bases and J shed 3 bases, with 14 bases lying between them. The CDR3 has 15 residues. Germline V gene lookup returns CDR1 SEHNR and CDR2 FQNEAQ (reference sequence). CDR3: CASSLRSSREETQYF. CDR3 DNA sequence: TGTGCCAGCAGCTTGCGGTCATCGAGGGAAGAGACCCAGTACTTC. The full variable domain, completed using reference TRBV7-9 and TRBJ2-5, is DTGVSQNPRHKITKRGQNVTFRCDPISEHNRLYWYRQTLGQGPEFLTYFQNEAQLEKSRLLSDRFSAERPKGSFSTLEIQRTEQGDSAMYLCASSLRSSREETQYFGPGTRLLVL.

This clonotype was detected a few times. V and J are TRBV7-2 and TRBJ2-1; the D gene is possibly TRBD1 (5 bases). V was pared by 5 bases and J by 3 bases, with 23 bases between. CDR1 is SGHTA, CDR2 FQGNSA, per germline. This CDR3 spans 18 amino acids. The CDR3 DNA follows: TGTGCCAGCAGCCCAAAGGGTCAGGGTAAGAGGATCTACAATGAGCAGTTCTTC. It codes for CASSPKGQGKRIYNEQFF. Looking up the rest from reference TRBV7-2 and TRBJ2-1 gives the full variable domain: GAGVSQSPSNKVTEKGKDVELRCDPISGHTALYWYRQSLGQGLEFLIYFQGNSAPDKSGLPSDRFSAERTGGSVSTLTIQRTQQEDSAVYLCASSPKGQGKRIYNEQFFGPGTRLTVL.

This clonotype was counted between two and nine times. CDR3 protein: CASSQDGASGKYEQYF. The CDR3, as DNA: TGTGCCAGCAGCCAAGATGGGGCTAGCGGGAAGTACGAGCAGTACTTC. V gene TRBV3-1 combines with J gene TRBJ2-7, with 9 bases aligning to TRBD2. Per the germline V gene, CDR1 is LGHDT and CDR2 is YNNKEL (reference sequence). V lost 0 bases to trimming and J lost 4 bases; unmatched junction nucleotides: 7. The CDR3 is 16 amino acids.

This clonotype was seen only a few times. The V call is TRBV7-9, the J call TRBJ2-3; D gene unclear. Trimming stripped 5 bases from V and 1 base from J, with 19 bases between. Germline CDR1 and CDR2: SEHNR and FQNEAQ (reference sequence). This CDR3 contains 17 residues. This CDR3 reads CASSAWERTGRTDTQYF. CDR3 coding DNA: TGTGCCAGCAGCGCCTGGGAAAGGACCGGCCGCACAGATACGCAGTATTTT.

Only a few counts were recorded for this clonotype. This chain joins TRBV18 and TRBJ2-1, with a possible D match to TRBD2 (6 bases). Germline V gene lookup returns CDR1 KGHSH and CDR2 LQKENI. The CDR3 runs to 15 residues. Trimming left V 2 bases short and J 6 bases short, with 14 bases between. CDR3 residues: CASSPGTLRSNEQFF. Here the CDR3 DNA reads TGTGCCAGCTCACCAGGGACTCTTCGGTCCAATGAGCAGTTCTTC. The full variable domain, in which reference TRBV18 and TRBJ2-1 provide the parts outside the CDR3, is NAGVMQNPRHLVRRRGQEARLRCSPMKGHSHVYWYRQLPEEGLKFMVYLQKENIIDESGMPKERFSAEFPKEGPSILRIQQVVRGDSAAYFCASSPGTLRSNEQFFGPGTRLTVL.

The CDR3 bases are TGTGCCAGTAGTAAACACCAACTCACAGATACGCAGTATTTT. It codes for CASSKHQLTDTQYF. The chain is built from TRBV19 and TRBJ2-3; D not certain. Germline CDR1 is LNHDA and CDR2 is SQIVND (reference sequence). The V and J ends lost 4 bases and 2 bases respectively, with 10 bases between them. The CDR3 is made up of 14 amino acids.